These 20 T cell receptor beta chains were sequenced from one sample in a study of cytomegalovirus exposure and HLA in healthy donors. PCR was performed using 60 Vbeta and 13 Jbeta primers. Measured with immunoSEQ multiplex PCR; TCRdb has only the in-frame clones, and not every one. Among approximately 170,000 clones listed, about three quarters were seen once. The specimen sequenced was PBMCs. Receptors originate from a woman aged 40 to 50 in good health and CMV-seropositive.

CDR3 coding DNA: TGTGCCAGCAGTTTACAGAGCTCTGGGGCCAACGTCCTGACTTTC. Translation gives CASSLQSSGANVLTF. The V and J genes are TRBV2 and TRBJ2-6; D is ambiguous. The CDR3 sequence is 15 residues long. The V end was cut by 5 bases, the J end by 0 bases, with 8 bases between. The germline CDR1 and CDR2 sequences are SNHLY and FYNNEI.

A remark on this clone: Distinct nucleotide sequences in the sample also encode this CDR3. The gene calls are TRBV9 and TRBJ2-7; 9 bases are a match to TRBD1. Trimming removed 0 bases from V and 3 bases from J; junction bases left unmatched: 4. Germline CDR1 and CDR2: SGDLS and YYNGEE. The CDR3 spans 15 residues. The CDR3 DNA sequence: TGTGCCAGCAGCGTAGCCGGGACAGGGTTCTACGAGCAGTACTTC. Amino acid sequence: CASSVAGTGFYEQYF.

This chain links TRBV4-3 with TRBJ2-6, with a tentative D call TRBD1 (6 bases). The CDR3 sequence is 19 residues long. V was shortened by 0 bases and J by 0 bases, with 15 bases between the two germline ends. The germline gives CDR1 LGHNA, CDR2 YSLEER. CDR3 sequence: CASSQDLLTGASGANVLTF. DNA of the CDR3: TGCGCCAGCAGCCAAGATCTTTTGACAGGAGCCTCTGGGGCCAACGTCCTGACTTTC.

The rearrangement joins TRBV4-1 to TRBJ2-7; TRBD2 agrees at 11 bases. The germline CDR1 and CDR2 sequences are MGHRA and YSYEKL. The CDR3 runs 17 residues. V lost 4 bases and J lost 2; bases outside the gene matches: 10. CDR3 in amino acids: CASSLGIAGGKTYEQYF. The DNA of the CDR3 is TGCGCCAGCAGCCTGGGGATAGCGGGAGGGAAAACCTACGAGCAGTACTTC.

J is TRBJ2-5 and V is TRBV20-1; D not certain. Trimming took off 2 bases at V and 5 bases at J, with 6 bases between the two ends. The V gene's germline CDR1 is DFQATT and CDR2 SNEGSKA (reference sequence). The CDR3 loop spans 11 amino acids. The CDR3 sequence is CSARSGETQYF. The CDR3 bases are TGCAGTGCTAGATCCGGGGAGACCCAGTACTTC.

With regard to this clone: One end of the junction does not line up with germline, which may come from a read error. The genes are TRBV7-9 and TRBJ2-5; 8 bases align to TRBD2. This CDR3 has 16 amino acids. Germline V gives CDR1 SEHNR, CDR2 FQNEAQ (reference sequence). CDR3 region: CSSSVLAATGQETQYF. CDR3 nucleotides: TGTTCCAGCAGCGTACTAGCGGCTACTGGCCAAGAGACCCAGTACTTC.

This clone has only one observation. The rearrangement joins TRBV6-1 to TRBJ1-2; no firm D call. The CDR3 length is 12 residues. Trimming took 6 bases from V and 0 from J, leaving 5 bases between them. Germline CDR1 MNHNS, CDR2 SASEGT. The CDR3 loop is CASRATNYGYTF. The DNA of the CDR3 is TGTGCCAGCAGGGCCACTAACTATGGCTACACCTTC.

The chain is built from TRBV6-5 and TRBJ1-2; TRBD1 matches 11 bases. The junction had 6 bases not matched to a gene; V was cut back by 5 bases and J by 4 bases. This CDR3 region has 15 residues. Looked up from germline, CDR1 is MNHEY and CDR2 is SVGAGI. The CDR3 sequence is CASSTRDRGIYGYTF. The CDR3 DNA reads as TGTGCCAGCAGTACCCGGGACAGGGGGATCTATGGCTACACCTTC.

V is TRBV29-1 and J is TRBJ1-1; 8 bases agree with TRBD1. The CDR3 runs 14 residues. Germline V gene lookup returns CDR1 SQVTM and CDR2 ANQGSEA. With V trimmed by 4 bases and J by 2 bases, 6 bases remained unmatched. CDR3 protein: CSVGTGRLNTEAFF. Here the CDR3 DNA reads TGCAGCGTTGGGACAGGGCGACTAAACACTGAAGCTTTCTTT.

The chain couples TRBV7-8 to TRBJ2-1; 9 nucleotides match TRBD2. Looked up from germline, CDR1 is SGHVS and CDR2 is FQNEAQ. This CDR3 has 17 residues. Trimming cost V 1 base and J 8 bases; bases outside gene matches: 12. The CDR3 sequence: CASSLVIAGGPLDEQFF. CDR3 DNA sequence: TGTGCCAGCAGCTTAGTAATCGCGGGAGGGCCTTTGGATGAGCAGTTCTTC.

In DNA form, the CDR3 reads TGTGCCAGCAGTCAGGGCCCCCACCAGGTGCCCCAGCATTTT. This translates into CASSQGPHQVPQHF. The gene calls are TRBV28 and TRBJ1-5; the D gene is possibly TRBD1 (5 bases). This CDR3 spans 14 amino acids. CDR1 MDHEN and CDR2 SYDVKM come from the germline V gene. Trimming left V 5 bases short and J 9 bases short, with 17 bases between.

This clone was detected only a few times. The gene calls are TRBV5-6 and TRBJ1-5; 9 bases map to TRBD1. Germline V lookup: CDR1 SGHDT, CDR2 YYEEEE. The CDR3 consists of 16 residues. With V trimmed by 4 bases and J by 0 bases, 5 bases remained unmatched. DNA for the CDR3: TGTGCCAGCAGCGCTGGGACAGGGCTTAGCAATCAGCCCCAGCATTTT. Translated: CASSAGTGLSNQPQHF.

The V call is TRBV11-2, the J call TRBJ2-7; TRBD2 matches 10 bases. V gave up 5 bases and J gave up 2 bases; unmatched junction bases: 6. From germline, CDR1 is SGHAT and CDR2 FQNNGV. This CDR3 is built from 15 residues. CDR3 nucleotides: TGTGCCAGCAGCCCTGGACTAGCGGTCCCCTACGAGCAGTACTTC. Translated: CASSPGLAVPYEQYF.

The chain uses TRBV5-1 and TRBJ2-5; 10 nucleotides agree with TRBD2. The junction had 10 bases not matched to a gene; V was cut back by 0 bases and J by 5 bases. This CDR3 is 17 amino acids long. Germline CDR1 reads SGHRS; CDR2 reads YFSETQ. In DNA form, the CDR3 reads TGCGCCAGCAGCTTGGGCCCAGGGACTAGCGTTCGGGAGACCCAGTACTTC. This codes for CASSLGPGTSVRETQYF.

The chain combines TRBV5-6 with TRBJ2-3, with D perhaps TRBD2 (6 bases). Trimming left V 1 base short and J 2 bases short, with 8 bases between. CDR1 and CDR2 (germline): SGHDT, YYEEEE. CDR3 length: 14 amino acids. For the CDR3, the DNA is TGTGCCAGCAGCTTGACTAGCTTCACAGATACGCAGTATTTT. Its protein is CASSLTSFTDTQYF.

The chain combines TRBV5-6 with TRBJ2-3; 9 nucleotides line up with TRBD1. This CDR3 is built from 14 residues. The V gene's germline CDR1 is SGHDT and CDR2 YYEEEE. J gave up 1 base and V 3 bases, and 0 bases lay outside the gene matches. The CDR3 here is CASSWDRGTDTQYF. The DNA of the CDR3 is TGTGCCAGCAGCTGGGACAGGGGCACAGATACGCAGTATTTT.

This clone was seen only a few times. This chain joins TRBV7-2 and TRBJ1-2; weak D call: TRBD1 (6 bases). Germline CDR1 reads SGHTA; CDR2 reads FQGNSA. The V and J ends lost 1 base and 5 bases respectively, with 11 bases between them. CDR3 length: 14 amino acids. CDR3 bases: TGTGCCAGCAGCTTAGACCGTACAGGGTATGGCTACACCTTC. This translates into CASSLDRTGYGYTF. Complete variable domain (other parts from reference TRBV7-2 and TRBJ1-2): GAGVSQSPSNKVTEKGKDVELRCDPISGHTALYWYRQSLGQGLEFLIYFQGNSAPDKSGLPSDRFSAERTGGSVSTLTIQRTQQEDSAVYLCASSLDRTGYGYTFGSGTRLTVV.

This chain connects TRBV4-2 to TRBJ1-4, with D perhaps matching TRBD1 (6 bases). V was cut by 1 base and J by 5 bases, with 17 bases left in between. Looked up from germline, CDR1 is LGHNA and CDR2 is YNFKEQ. This CDR3 has 17 residues. The CDR3 is CASSQGTRTEKNEKLFF. The CDR3 DNA sequence: TGTGCCAGCAGCCAAGGCACCAGGACAGAAAAGAATGAAAAACTGTTTTTT.

This clone came up a few times. In nucleotides, the CDR3 is TGTGCCAGCAAAACAGGGTTTACTGAAGCTTTCTTT. Its protein product is CASKTGFTEAFF. The chain links TRBV6-6 to TRBJ1-1; a possible D gene is TRBD1 (6 bases). In germline, CDR1 is MNHNY, CDR2 SVGAGI (reference sequence). Trimming cost V 7 bases and J 5 bases, with 11 bases left between them. CDR3 size: 12 residues.

The chain has TRBV4-2 and TRBJ2-2, with 10 bases that match TRBD2. Unmatched junction bases numbered 4, after V lost 0 bases and J lost 0 bases. Germline V gene sequence: CDR1 LGHNA, CDR2 YNFKEQ. The CDR3 is 18 residues long. The CDR3 protein is CASSQETSGTTNTGELFF. The CDR3, as DNA: TGTGCCAGCAGCCAAGAAACTAGCGGGACCACGAACACCGGGGAGCTGTTTTTT.